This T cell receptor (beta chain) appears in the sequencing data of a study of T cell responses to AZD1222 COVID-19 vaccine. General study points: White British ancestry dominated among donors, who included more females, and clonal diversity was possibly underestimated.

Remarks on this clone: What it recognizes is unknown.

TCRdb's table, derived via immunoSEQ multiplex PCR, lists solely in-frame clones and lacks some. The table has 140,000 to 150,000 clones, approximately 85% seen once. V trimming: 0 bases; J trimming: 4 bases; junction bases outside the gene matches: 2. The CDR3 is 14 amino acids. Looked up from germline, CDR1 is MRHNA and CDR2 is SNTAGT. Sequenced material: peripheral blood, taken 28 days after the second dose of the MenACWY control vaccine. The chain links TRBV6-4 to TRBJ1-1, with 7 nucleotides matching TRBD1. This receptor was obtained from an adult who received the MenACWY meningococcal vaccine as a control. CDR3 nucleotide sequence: TGTGCCAGCAGTGACTCGAACAGGGGCACTGAAGCTTTCTTT. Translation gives CASSDSNRGTEAFF.